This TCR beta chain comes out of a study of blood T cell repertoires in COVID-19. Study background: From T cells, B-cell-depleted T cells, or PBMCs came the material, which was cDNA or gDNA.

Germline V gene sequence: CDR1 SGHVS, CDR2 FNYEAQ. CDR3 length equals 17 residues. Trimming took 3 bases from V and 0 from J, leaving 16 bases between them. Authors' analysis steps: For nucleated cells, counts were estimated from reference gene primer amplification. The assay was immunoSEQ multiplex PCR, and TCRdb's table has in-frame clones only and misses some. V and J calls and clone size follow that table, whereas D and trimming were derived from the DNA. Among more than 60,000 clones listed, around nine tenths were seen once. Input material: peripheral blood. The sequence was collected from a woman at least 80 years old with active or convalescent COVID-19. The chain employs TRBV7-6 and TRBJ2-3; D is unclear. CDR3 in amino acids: CASSFRSRRASTDTQYF. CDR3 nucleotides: TGTGCCAGCAGCTTCCGCTCGCGTAGAGCTAGCACAGATACGCAGTATTTT.